This T cell receptor beta chain derives from a study of blood T cell repertoires in COVID-19. Libraries were prepared by immunoSEQ multiplex PCR; TCRdb keeps only in-frame clonotypes and omits some of them. The repertoire holds 300,000 to 400,000 clones, around 90% seen once, with less than 5.5% in the top ten. This TCR was recovered from a man aged 30 to 45 who had recovered from COVID-19. The specimen was PBMCs or T cells enriched from blood (not recorded which).

This CDR3 is CASSVRDRGLPGNSPLHF. The DNA for the CDR3 is TGTGCCAGCAGCGTCCGGGACAGGGGGCTGCCTGGTAATTCACCCCTCCACTTT. V gene TRBV7-2 combines with J gene TRBJ1-6; 12 positions match TRBD1. Unmatched junction bases numbered 11, after V lost 5 bases and J lost 6 bases. CDR1 is SGHTA, CDR2 FQGNSA, per germline. The CDR3 runs to 18 residues.